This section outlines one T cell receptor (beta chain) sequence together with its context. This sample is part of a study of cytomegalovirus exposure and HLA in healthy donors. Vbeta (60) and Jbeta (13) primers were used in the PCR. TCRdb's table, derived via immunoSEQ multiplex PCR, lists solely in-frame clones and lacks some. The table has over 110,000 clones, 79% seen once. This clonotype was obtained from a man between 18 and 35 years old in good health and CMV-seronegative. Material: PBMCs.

The DNA for the CDR3 is TGTGCCAGCAGCTGGGGACAGGCCTGGGAAGCTTTCTTT. This sequence encodes CASSWGQAWEAFF. This chain joins TRBV7-8 and TRBJ1-1, with TRBD1 identical over 8 bases. Looked up from germline, CDR1 is SGHVS and CDR2 is FQNEAQ. The CDR3 is made up of 13 amino acids. With V trimmed by 4 bases and J by 8 bases, 6 bases remained unmatched.